Listed below are T cell receptor beta chains from one sample, sequenced in a study of blood T cells in healthy people across ages. MiXCR, applied by TCRdb to the 5' RACE reads, yields one record per CDR3 protein. The sample has around 1,800,000 distinct CDR3 sequences; about 39% are singletons. The sequencing sample was made of blood. All receptors come from a human donor in good health. The CDR3 runs from the conserved cysteine through the conserved F or W.

J gene,V gene,CDR3 protein
TRBJ2-1,TRBV20-1,CSARGGLNEQFF
TRBJ1-2,TRBV6-5,CAGSPGTVRGYTF
TRBJ2-6,TRBV11-2,CASSFTGVGANVLTF
TRBJ1-1,TRBV29-1,CSAKPGALLYTEAFF
TRBJ2-1,TRBV20-1,CSAQLGTSNNEQFF
TRBJ2-6,TRBV6-5,CASSYWPARATGANVLTF
TRBJ2-3,TRBV20-1,CSADPGHSDTQYF
TRBJ2-1,TRBV7-3,CASSLTGTGEQFF
-,TRBV7-3,CASSPSPRDTNEQYF
TRBJ1-5,TRBV7-2,CASSLNAGPGLGQPQHF
TRBJ2-4,TRBV10-3,CAIRPGQGVGIQYF
TRBJ2-7,TRBV7-2,CASSLSFGQTYEQYF
TRBJ2-7,TRBV7-8,CASSGDTAYEQYF
TRBJ1-1,TRBV27,CASSPHVGGNTEAFF
TRBJ1-3,TRBV20-1,CSARDWRQGGNTIYF
TRBJ1-1,TRBV9,CASSPEGVMGTEAFF
TRBJ2-1,TRBV20-1,CSASGGLLEQFF
TRBJ2-4,TRBV28,CASSLRGTENIQYF
TRBJ1-2,TRBV6-1,CARSEKTANYDGYTF
TRBJ1-6,TRBV18,CASSPLRDRSNSPLHF
TRBJ1-2,TRBV12-3/TRBV12-4,CASSPRAAHGYTF
TRBJ1-1,TRBV6-5,CASSYSGSRVSEAFF
TRBJ1-2,TRBV7-2,CASTLPVDPGYTF
TRBJ2-1,TRBV5-1,CASSTLLAGGLSYNEQFF
TRBJ2-7,TRBV6-6,CASSYPDRVDEQYF
TRBJ1-2,TRBV29-1,CSVDRGQGNRYGYTF
TRBJ2-3,TRBV5-1,CASSKLTTDTQYF
TRBJ2-1,TRBV6-5,CANRGQGNYNEQFF
TRBJ2-2,TRBV24-1,CATSDPDGLHTGELFF
TRBJ2-1,TRBV9,CASSVGGRRDNEQFF
TRBJ1-3,TRBV7-9,CASLGPDSSGNTRYF
TRBJ1-2,TRBV4-2,CASSQEFHRDTYYGYTF
-,TRBV12-3/TRBV12-4,CASTPLIETQYF
TRBJ1-2,TRBV29-1,CSVLSVNNYGYTF
TRBJ1-5,TRBV6-5,CASTPSPFSQPQHF
TRBJ2-1,TRBV20-1,CSAQLSGGYNEQFF
TRBJ2-1,TRBV18,CASSPSPDPGLNEQFF
TRBJ1-2,TRBV4-1,CASSHPVRANYGYTF
TRBJ2-7,TRBV11-2,CASSSQVSTSYEQYF
TRBJ1-1,TRBV20-1,CSVTGQHHIHYTEAFF